These 26 T cell receptor beta chains were all obtained from the same sample, sequenced in a study of T cell responses to AZD1222 COVID-19 vaccine. TCRdb keeps only in-frame clones here, not all; method: immunoSEQ multiplex PCR. In the table there are some 150,000 clones, 80% to 90% of which are singletons. Sequences were derived from peripheral blood, sampled 28 days after the second AZD1222 dose. These receptors originate from an adult who received the AZD1222 COVID-19 vaccine.

V gene TRBV7-3 combines with J gene TRBJ2-6; a weak D match, TRBD2 (5 bases). In germline, CDR1 is SGHTA, CDR2 FQGTGA. V lost 5 bases and J lost 1, with 15 bases in between. The CDR3 runs to 17 residues. The chain's CDR3 is CASSTQYRESGANVLTF. The CDR3 DNA sequence: TGTGCCAGCAGCACTCAATATCGGGAATCTGGGGCCAACGTCCTGACTTTC.

The CDR3 region is CASSYYGTASTDTQYF. Written as DNA, the CDR3 is TGTGCCAGCAGTTACTACGGGACAGCTAGCACAGATACGCAGTATTTT. This chain joins TRBV6-2 or TRBV6-3 and TRBJ2-3; 7 positions match TRBD1. CDR1 MNHEY and CDR2 SVGEGT come from the germline V gene. The CDR3 length is 16 residues. Trimming removed 1 base from V and 0 bases from J; junction bases left unmatched: 4.

The J gene is TRBJ2-5, the V gene TRBV7-9; 9 positions match TRBD2. CDR3 length equals 12 residues. V lost 8 bases, J lost 4 bases, and 2 bases stayed unmatched. Germline V CDR1 and CDR2: SEHNR, FQNEAQ (reference sequence). CDR3 region: CASGGRGETQYF. The CDR3 DNA follows: TGTGCCAGCGGCGGGAGGGGAGAGACCCAGTACTTC. The full variable domain, rest sourced from reference TRBV7-9 and TRBJ2-5, is DTGVSQNPRHKITKRGQNVTFRCDPISEHNRLYWYRQTLGQGPEFLTYFQNEAQLEKSRLLSDRFSAERPKGSFSTLEIQRTEQGDSAMYLCASGGRGETQYFGPGTRLLVL.

This clone was detected only once. The genes are TRBV28 and TRBJ2-1, with TRBD1 matching 7 bases. CDR3 size: 14 residues. Germline-derived CDR1 and CDR2 are MDHEN and SYDVKM. The trim removed 5 bases at V and 9 bases at J, leaving 10 bases unmatched. CDR3 in amino acids: CASSKRTGPSEQFF. CDR3 in DNA: TGTGCCAGCAGTAAGCGGACAGGCCCATCTGAGCAGTTCTTC.

The chain's CDR3 is CASSIAGAGAGYEQFF. CDR3 sequence (DNA): TGTGCCAGTAGTATAGCTGGGGCGGGAGCCGGGTATGAGCAGTTCTTC. The chain recombines TRBV19 with TRBJ2-1; 7 nucleotides align to TRBD2. The V gene's germline CDR1 is LNHDA and CDR2 SQIVND (reference sequence). CDR3 length equals 16 residues. Trimming removed 1 base from V and 8 bases from J; junction bases left unmatched: 11.

The V and J genes are TRBV9 and TRBJ2-1, with 7 bases lining up with TRBD2. CDR1 and CDR2 from the germline V gene are SGDLS and YYNGEE. This CDR3 is built from 15 residues. V dropped 2 bases and J dropped 3; count of bases not matched to a gene: 5. For the CDR3, the DNA is TGTGCCAGCAGCGTGGCTAGCGGCTTCTACAATGAGCAGTTCTTC. Translated, it gives CASSVASGFYNEQFF.

This chain joins TRBV7-2 and TRBJ2-7; 11 positions agree with TRBD2. The V segment lost 7 bases and the J segment 5 bases; nucleotides outside the gene matches: 10. The CDR3 spans 15 residues. CDR1 is SGHTA and CDR2 is FQGNSA in the germline V gene. The CDR3 region has the DNA TGTGCCAGCAACCCTAGCGGGAGGAATGAGAACGAGCAGTACTTC. Its translation is CASNPSGRNENEQYF.

A single count supports this clone. The V and J genes are TRBV5-1 and TRBJ2-7; D may match TRBD1 or TRBD2 (5 bases each). The length of the CDR3 is 14 residues. Trimming pared 3 bases from V and 4 bases from J, leaving 14 bases between. Germline CDR1 SGHRS, CDR2 YFSETQ. The chain's CDR3 is CASSSGPPGYEQYF. CDR3 nucleotide sequence: TGCGCCAGCAGCTCGGGACCGCCCGGTTACGAGCAGTACTTC.

The CDR3 loop is CASSAHGAGDNEQFF. In DNA, the CDR3 is TGTGCCAGCAGCGCCCATGGGGCGGGAGACAATGAGCAGTTCTTC. This rearrangement joins TRBV9 to TRBJ2-1; the match to TRBD2 covers 7 bases. V gave up 3 bases and J gave up 5 bases; unmatched junction bases: 8. Germline CDR1 reads SGDLS; CDR2 reads YYNGEE. This CDR3 spans 15 amino acids.

CDR3 region: CASSRTGGVRIEKLFF. The DNA of the CDR3 is TGTGCCAGCAGTCGGACAGGGGGAGTAAGAATTGAAAAACTGTTTTTT. The chain couples TRBV28 to TRBJ1-4; 10 bases fit TRBD1. Germline CDR1 is MDHEN and CDR2 is SYDVKM. The junction had 10 bases not matched to a gene; V was cut back by 5 bases and J by 7 bases. This CDR3 region has 16 residues.

The table lists this clone with a count of one. CDR3 residues: CASSIVSGPHYEQYF. CDR3 DNA sequence: TGTGCCAGTAGTATAGTGAGCGGACCCCACTACGAGCAGTACTTC. The chain links TRBV19 to TRBJ2-7; a weak D match, TRBD2 (5 bases). The CDR3 has 15 amino acids. Between the trimmed V and J ends, which lost 1 base and 3 bases, there was a span of 13 bases. Germline V gene lookup returns CDR1 LNHDA and CDR2 SQIVND (reference sequence).

The V gene is TRBV14, the J gene TRBJ2-4, with D perhaps TRBD1 (6 bases). This CDR3 spans 14 amino acids. V was shortened by 5 bases and J by 4 bases, with 12 bases between the two germline ends. Per the germline V gene, CDR1 is SGHDN and CDR2 is FVKESK. CDR3 sequence: CASSFMGTKNIQYF. Here the CDR3 DNA reads TGTGCCAGCAGCTTTATGGGGACAAAAAACATTCAGTACTTC. Full variable domain (rest looked up from reference TRBV14 and TRBJ2-4): EAGVTQFPSHSVIEKGQTVTLRCDPISGHDNLYWYRRVMGKEIKFLLHFVKESKQDESGMPNNRFLAERTGGTYSTLKVQPAELEDSGVYFCASSFMGTKNIQYFGAGTRLSVL.

This chain joins TRBV3-1 (or the pseudogene TRBV3-2) and TRBJ2-3; no reliable D call. The V and J ends lost 2 bases and 3 bases respectively, with 6 bases between them. Germline CDR1 and CDR2: LGHDT and YNNKEL (reference sequence). This CDR3 spans 13 amino acids. The CDR3 protein is CASSQLWTDTQYF. Written as DNA, the CDR3 is TGTGCCAGCAGCCAACTTTGGACAGATACGCAGTATTTT.

The chain joins TRBV5-6 to TRBJ2-7, with D unresolved. From germline, CDR1 is SGHDT and CDR2 YYEEEE. The CDR3 is 12 amino acids. Trimming pared 0 bases from V and 7 bases from J, leaving 8 bases between. This chain's CDR3 is CASSLGLGEQYF. The CDR3 DNA follows: TGTGCCAGCAGCTTGGGGCTTGGAGAGCAGTACTTC.

The chain recombines TRBV6-5 with TRBJ1-3, with a tentative D call TRBD1 (5 bases). The germline V gene has CDR1 MNHEY and CDR2 SVGAGI. The CDR3 length is 14 residues. Trimming left V 7 bases short and J 4 bases short, with 14 bases between. The CDR3: CASITTVEGNTIYF. The CDR3 bases are TGTGCCAGCATTACGACAGTTGAAGGAAACACCATATATTTT.

This clone was detected once. V gene TRBV29-1 combines with J gene TRBJ2-1; D perhaps matches TRBD2 (7 bases). The CDR3 extends over 17 amino acids. Germline V gene lookup returns CDR1 SQVTM and CDR2 ANQGSEA. V lost 1 base to trimming and J lost 0 bases, with 16 bases between them. The DNA of the CDR3 is TGCAGCGTTGAAGGTGGGGGGGGCGGCCGCTCCTACAATGAGCAGTTCTTC. It yields the protein CSVEGGGGGRSYNEQFF.

The gene calls are TRBV4-3 and TRBJ2-1; tentatively, D is TRBD2 (7 bases). The CDR3 runs 15 residues. V was trimmed by 1 base and J by 5 bases, leaving 12 bases between them. CDR1 and CDR2 (germline): LGHNA, YSLEER. CDR3 nucleotides: TGCGCCAGCAGCCAAGGGAGGGGGGGGAACAATGAGCAGTTCTTC. Residues: CASSQGRGGNNEQFF.

There are a few counts of this clone. This rearrangement joins TRBV9 to TRBJ1-6; no firm D call. The CDR3 has 13 residues. With 1 base removed from V and 7 bases from J, the gap between germline ends came to 6 bases. Germline CDR1 is SGDLS and CDR2 is YYNGEE. In nucleotides, the CDR3 is TGTGCCAGCAGCGTATCGGGGAATTCACCCCTCCACTTT. Amino acids: CASSVSGNSPLHF.

The chain recombines TRBV29-1 with TRBJ2-7; a possible D gene is TRBD1 (5 bases). Trimming removed 6 bases from V and 4 bases from J, with 13 bases in between. The CDR3 consists of 12 residues. The germline gives CDR1 SQVTM, CDR2 ANQGSEA. The CDR3 sequence is CSVADSIYEQYF. In nucleotides, the CDR3 is TGCAGCGTCGCTGACAGTATTTACGAGCAGTACTTC.

The chain couples TRBV5-1 to TRBJ2-3, with 11 bases matching TRBD2. V shed 1 base and J 9 bases; nucleotides not matched to a gene: 10. Germline V gives CDR1 SGHRS, CDR2 YFSETQ. CDR3 size: 16 residues. This chain's CDR3 is CASSLSSGRAEGTQYF. DNA of the CDR3: TGCGCCAGCAGCTTGAGTAGCGGGAGGGCCGAGGGGACGCAGTATTTT.

The chain uses TRBV13 and TRBJ2-3; 10 bases line up with TRBD2. Germline V CDR1 and CDR2: PRHDT, FYEKMQ (reference sequence). Trimming took 0 bases from V and 3 from J; bases not matched to a gene: 3. The CDR3 loop spans 16 amino acids. CDR3 in amino acids: CASSLGTSGTTDTQYF. The CDR3 DNA follows: TGTGCCAGCAGCTTAGGCACTAGCGGGACTACAGATACGCAGTATTTT.

The V gene is TRBV5-4, the J gene TRBJ2-5; the match to TRBD2 covers 8 bases. Trimming took 1 base from V and 2 from J; bases not matched to a gene: 1. Per the germline V gene, CDR1 is SGHNT and CDR2 is YYREEE (reference sequence). This CDR3 contains 14 residues. In nucleotides, the CDR3 is TGTGCCAGCAGCTTGACTAGCGGACAAGAGACCCAGTACTTC. Protein sequence: CASSLTSGQETQYF.

The chain is built from TRBV2 and TRBJ1-5; 8 nucleotides match TRBD1. This CDR3 contains 15 residues. Trimming removed 6 bases from V and 3 bases from J; junction bases left unmatched: 7. The germline gives CDR1 SNHLY, CDR2 FYNNEI. CDR3 amino acids: CASRVDRGDNQPQHF. CDR3 nucleotide sequence: TGTGCCAGCAGGGTAGACAGGGGTGACAATCAGCCCCAGCATTTT.

This sequence joins TRBV18 and TRBJ1-1; 8 positions match TRBD1. The germline CDR1 and CDR2 sequences are KGHSH and LQKENI. The CDR3 spans 15 residues. With 6 bases clipped from V and 1 base from J, the junction kept 7 bases outside the gene matches. In nucleotides, the CDR3 is TGTGCCAGCTCCGCGGTGGGACAGGCGAACACTGAAGCTTTCTTT. Translation gives CASSAVGQANTEAFF.

This clone was found once. V usage is TRBV11-2 and J usage is TRBJ2-1, with D tentatively TRBD1 (6 bases). CDR1 is SGHAT, CDR2 FQNNGV, per germline. This CDR3 contains 14 residues. The V and J ends lost 6 bases and 5 bases respectively, with 14 bases between them. In DNA form, the CDR3 reads TGTGCCAGCAGTGCCTCCCGGGACAACAATGAGCAGTTCTTC. Its translation: CASSASRDNNEQFF.

This chain uses TRBV28 with TRBJ2-6; D is unresolved. CDR1 and CDR2 (germline): MDHEN, SYDVKM. Trimming pared 9 bases from V and 0 bases from J, leaving 15 bases between. The CDR3 contains 16 residues. The chain's CDR3 is CASTPFSSSGANVLTF. CDR3 in DNA: TGTGCCAGTACACCCTTCTCGTCCTCTGGGGCCAACGTCCTGACTTTC.